This TCR beta chain was obtained from a study of Graves' ophthalmopathy and Graves' hyperthyroidism. Trimming took 6 bases from V and 7 from J; bases not matched to a gene: 18. This CDR3 has 18 residues. CDR1 MNHEY and CDR2 SMNVEV come from the germline V gene (reference sequence). There are many counts of this clonotype. The TCR beta CDR3 regions underwent amplification from RNA transcripts. First-round RT-PCR employed HTBI primers, with a second-round multiplex PCR after it. TCRdb passed the multiplex PCR reads through MiXCR, listing each CDR3 protein once. The sample lists a few hundred thousand distinct CDR3 sequences, about a sixth seen once, with 12% in the top ten.

The sequence came from an adult man with Graves' ophthalmopathy. The V call is TRBV27, the J call TRBJ1-5; 10 bases are a match to TRBD1. The sequenced sample was peripheral blood. CDR3 loop: CASSFMGPDGTGEQPQHF. The DNA for the CDR3 is TGTGCCAGCAGCTTTATGGGGCCAGACGGGACAGGGGAACAGCCCCAGCATTTT.